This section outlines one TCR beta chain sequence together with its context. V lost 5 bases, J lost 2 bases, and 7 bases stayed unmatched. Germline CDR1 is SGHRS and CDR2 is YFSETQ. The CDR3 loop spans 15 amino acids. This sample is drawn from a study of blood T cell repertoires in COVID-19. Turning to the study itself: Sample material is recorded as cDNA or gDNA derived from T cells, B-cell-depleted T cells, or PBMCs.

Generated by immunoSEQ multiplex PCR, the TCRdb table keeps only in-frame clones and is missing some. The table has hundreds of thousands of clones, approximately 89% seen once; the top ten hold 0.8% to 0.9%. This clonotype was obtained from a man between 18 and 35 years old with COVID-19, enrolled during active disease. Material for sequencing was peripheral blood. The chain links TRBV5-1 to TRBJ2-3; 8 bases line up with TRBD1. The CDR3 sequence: CASSLQGAFTDTQYF. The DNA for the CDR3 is TGCGCCAGCAGTCTGCAGGGGGCTTTCACAGATACGCAGTATTTT.